One T cell receptor beta chain is described in this entry. Participants were aged roughly 18 to 89 years from about 25 US areas. The data originate from a study of blood T cell repertoires in COVID-19. Study in general: PBMCs, B-cell-depleted T cells, or T cells provided the cDNA or gDNA that made up the material.

V was pared by 5 bases and J by 3 bases, with 12 bases of the junction left unmatched. Per the germline V gene, CDR1 is SEHNR and CDR2 is FQNEAQ (reference sequence). The CDR3 contains 17 residues. Using immunoSEQ multiplex PCR, the repertoire was profiled, and TCRdb retains in-frame clones only, with some absent. Of about 370,000 clones in the sample, more than 85% are singletons; the top ten hold 0.86%. The sequence came from a woman between 40 and 55 years old who had been exposed to COVID-19. This chain joins TRBV7-9 and TRBJ2-3, with TRBD1 matching over 9 bases. Sequencing used PBMCs or T cells enriched from blood (not recorded which). In DNA form, the CDR3 reads TGTGCCAGCAGCCTCGGACAGGGGAGACGGTCGACAGATACGCAGTATTTT. As protein: CASSLGQGRRSTDTQYF.